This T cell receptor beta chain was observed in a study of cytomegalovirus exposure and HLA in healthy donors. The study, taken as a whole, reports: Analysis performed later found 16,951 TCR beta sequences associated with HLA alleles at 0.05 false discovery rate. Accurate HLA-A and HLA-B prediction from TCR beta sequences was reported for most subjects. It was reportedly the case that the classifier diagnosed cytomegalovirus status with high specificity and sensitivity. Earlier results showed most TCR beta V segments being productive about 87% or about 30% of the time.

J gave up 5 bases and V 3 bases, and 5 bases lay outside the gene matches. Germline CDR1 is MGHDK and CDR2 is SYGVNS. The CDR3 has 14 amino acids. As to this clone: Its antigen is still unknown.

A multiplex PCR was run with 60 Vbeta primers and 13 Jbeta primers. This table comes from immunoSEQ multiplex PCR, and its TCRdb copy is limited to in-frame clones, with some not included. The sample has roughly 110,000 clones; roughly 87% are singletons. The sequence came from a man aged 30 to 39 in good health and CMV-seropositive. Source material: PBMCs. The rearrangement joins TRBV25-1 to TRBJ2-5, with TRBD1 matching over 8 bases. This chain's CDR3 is CASSEDRVGETQYF. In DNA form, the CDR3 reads TGTGCCAGCAGTGAGGACAGGGTGGGGGAGACCCAGTACTTC.